This TCR beta chain emerged from a study of T cell clonotyping in hematopoietic cell transplantation. Points on this clone: Its specificity is unknown.

V shed 6 bases and J shed 1 base, with 10 bases lying between them. Germline CDR1 MNHEY, CDR2 SVGAGI. This CDR3 is 15 amino acids long. TCRdb keeps only in-frame clones here, not all; method: immunoSEQ multiplex PCR. The sample carries 9,500 or so clones, 77% recorded once. The study's findings and limits: Higher Inverse Simpson Index values in graft donor and pretransplant recipient predicted broader posttransplant TCR diversity. Recipient TCR diversity dropped after transplant; expanded clonotypes rose from day 30 to 180.

The J gene is TRBJ2-6, the V gene TRBV6-5, with D hard to call. The source was PBMCs, collected 30 days after allogeneic stem cell transplant. The sequence came from a female patient in her 40s who had an allogeneic stem cell transplant from a related donor, so T cells may come from the graft donor. Some clones in this sample may be carry-over from other donors' samples. The CDR3 coding sequence is TGTGCCAGCAGCCTCAGATCTTCTGGGGCCAACGTCCTGACTTTC. It yields the protein CASSLRSSGANVLTF.